The 18 T cell receptor beta chains in this list originate from one sample, sequenced in a study of T cell repertoires in cytomegalovirus infection. Which antigens these TCRs recognize remains unknown. TCRdb re-called the reads through MiXCR, storing one row per CDR3 protein. The sample contains fewer than 1,000,000 distinct CDR3 sequences, roughly a third of which appear only once. This specimen consisted of cultured CD8+ T cells from PBMCs, obtained from culture after CMV antigen stimulation. The receptors here all came from a human donor in good health (CMV status not recorded). Some clones in this sample may be carry-over from other donors' samples.

This chain uses TRBV27 with TRBJ1-1; tentative D call: TRBD1 (6 bases). V was pared by 0 bases and J by 10 bases, with 12 bases between. The CDR3 loop spans 13 amino acids. Germline V lookup: CDR1 MNHEY, CDR2 SMNVEV (reference sequence). The DNA for the CDR3 is TGTGCCAGCAGTTTATCCCAGGGGATGGGAGCTTTCTTT. As protein: CASSLSQGMGAFF.

The J gene is TRBJ1-2, the V gene TRBV7-9; TRBD1 matches 7 bases. V shed 5 bases, J shed 4 bases, and the junction held 16 bases outside the gene matches. CDR3 size: 17 residues. Germline-derived CDR1 and CDR2 are SEHNR and FQNEAQ (reference sequence). CDR3: CASSHWFGQGEIYGYTF. Here the CDR3 DNA reads TGTGCCAGCAGCCATTGGTTTGGTCAGGGGGAAATCTATGGCTACACCTTC.

This clonotype was observed a few times. This chain uses TRBV7-9 with TRBJ1-5; 11 nucleotides line up with TRBD1. This CDR3 region has 15 residues. The germline V gene encodes CDR1 SEHNR and CDR2 FQNEAQ (reference sequence). V shed 5 bases, J shed 9 bases, and the junction held 9 bases outside the gene matches. CDR3: CASSPGQGAGMPQHF. Here the CDR3 DNA reads TGTGCCAGCAGCCCTGGACAGGGGGCCGGAATGCCCCAGCATTTT.

The genes are TRBV2 and TRBJ1-2; D is possibly TRBD1 (6 bases). The germline V gene has CDR1 SNHLY and CDR2 FYNNEI. V dropped 6 bases and J dropped 4 bases, with 15 bases sitting between them. The CDR3 sequence is 14 residues long. The CDR3 spells CASRGTRALYGYTF. As DNA, the CDR3 is TGTGCCAGCAGGGGGACACGAGCCCTCTATGGCTACACCTTC. Based on the CDR3 plus reference TRBV2 and TRBJ1-2, the full variable domain is EPEVTQTPSHQVTQMGQEVILRCVPISNHLYFYWYRQILGQKVEFLVSFYNNEISEKSEIFDDQFSVERPDGSNFTLKIRSTKLEDSAMYFCASRGTRALYGYTFGSGTRLTVV.

This clonotype came up many times. V is TRBV7-6 and J is TRBJ2-1; the match to TRBD2 covers 9 bases. Trimming at V came to 4 bases and at J to 8 bases, leaving 9 bases not matched to a gene. Germline V gene data show CDR1 as SGHVS and CDR2 as FNYEAQ. The CDR3 is 15 residues long. CDR3 in DNA: TGTGCCAGCAGCTCGGCGGGGGGGATAGGCGATGAGCAGTTCTTC. As protein: CASSSAGGIGDEQFF.

This chain uses TRBV7-2 with TRBJ1-1; no clear D. Germline CDR1 reads SGHTA; CDR2 reads FQGNSA. V was cut by 4 bases and J by 6 bases, with 9 bases left in between. The CDR3 has 12 residues. CDR3 sequence reads: CASSYGQPEAFF. As DNA, the CDR3 is TGTGCCAGCAGCTATGGCCAGCCTGAAGCTTTCTTT.

This clonotype was found many times. The chain uses TRBV7-9 and TRBJ2-7, with 13 bases that match TRBD2. The V gene's germline CDR1 is SEHNR and CDR2 FQNEAQ (reference sequence). After removal of 5 bases from V and 7 bases from J, the junction contained 8 bases not matched to a gene. The CDR3 covers 15 residues. The CDR3 DNA is TGTGCCAGCAGCCCCCGAGGGACTAGCGGGGATGAGCAGTACTTC. It codes for CASSPRGTSGDEQYF.

A word on this clonotype: Possible read error: a much larger clone is one base away. The V gene is TRBV12-3 or TRBV12-4, the J gene TRBJ2-4; the D gene is possibly TRBD1 (6 bases). This CDR3 is built from 15 residues. The V end was cut by 7 bases, the J end by 5 bases, with 18 bases between. CDR3 loop: CASTPGVGAENIQYF. As DNA, the CDR3 is TGTGCCAGCACCCCCGGGGTGGGGGCCGAAAACATTCAGTACTTC.

CDR3 region: CASSKDRGLFTEAFF. CDR3 coding DNA: TGTGCCAGCAGTAAAGACAGGGGGCTGTTCACTGAAGCTTTCTTT. The chain has TRBV6-5 and TRBJ1-1; TRBD1 aligns across 10 bases. The CDR3 is 15 residues long. The V gene's germline CDR1 is MNHEY and CDR2 SVGAGI. V shed 5 bases and J 4 bases; nucleotides not matched to a gene: 7.

The chain recombines TRBV11-1 with TRBJ2-1; 10 bases agree with TRBD2. V lost 5 bases, J lost 4 bases, and 11 bases stayed unmatched. Germline assignment: CDR1 SGHAT and CDR2 FQDESV (reference sequence). This CDR3 is built from 17 residues. The CDR3 nucleotides are TGTGCCAGCAGCGCACCCAAAGGACTAGCGGCTTACAATGAGCAGTTCTTC. It yields the protein CASSAPKGLAAYNEQFF.

The chain is built from TRBV6-2 or TRBV6-3 and TRBJ2-5; 7 bases fit TRBD2. CDR1 and CDR2 from the germline V gene are MNHEY and SVGEGT. The ends lost 6 bases at V and 7 bases at J; junction bases unmatched: 11. The CDR3 covers 14 residues. CDR3 bases: TGTGCCAGCAGCCGACGGGGGGAGATTAGGACCCAGTACTTC. Translating gives CASSRRGEIRTQYF.

Ten or more counts support this clonotype. This rearrangement joins TRBV7-6 to TRBJ1-3, with D uncertain. The CDR3 is 12 amino acids. In germline, CDR1 is SGHVS, CDR2 FNYEAQ. Trimming pared 4 bases from V and 2 bases from J, leaving 3 bases between. The CDR3 DNA is TGTGCCAGCAGCTCCACTGGAAACACCATATATTTT. Protein sequence: CASSSTGNTIYF.

In its sample, this clonotype was seen a few times. CDR3 residues: CASSFSGQGIFGEKLFF. CDR3 bases: TGTGCCAGCAGCTTCTCGGGACAGGGTATCTTCGGTGAAAAACTGTTTTTT. J is TRBJ1-4 and V is TRBV7-6, with 9 positions matching TRBD1. J gave up 7 bases and V 3 bases, and 12 bases lay outside the gene matches. Germline V gene data show CDR1 as SGHVS and CDR2 as FNYEAQ. The CDR3 contains 17 residues.

The CDR3 protein is CASGLKRVGADGANVLTF. The CDR3 DNA reads as TGTGCTAGTGGTTTGAAGAGGGTGGGGGCCGATGGGGCCAACGTCCTGACTTTC. This chain connects TRBV12-5 to TRBJ2-6, with D perhaps TRBD1 (6 bases). The CDR3 totals 18 residues. Per germline, CDR1 LGHNT and CDR2 FRNRAP. The germline V and J ends were trimmed by 2 bases and 3 bases, with 17 bases remaining between them.

Notes on this clonotype: A single base separates this from a much larger clone, so it may be a read error. The CDR3, as DNA: TGTGCCAGCTCCCCCAGACAGGGCCTTCCCGAGCAGTACGTC. Its translation is CASSPRQGLPEQYV. The V gene is TRBV18, the J gene TRBJ2-7; 7 bases map to TRBD1. V gave up 6 bases and J gave up 6 bases; unmatched junction bases: 11. Looked up from germline, CDR1 is KGHSH and CDR2 is LQKENI. This CDR3 spans 14 amino acids.

The chain links TRBV19 to TRBJ1-1; possible D gene TRBD1, 6 bases. The V and J ends lost 7 bases and 1 base respectively, with 13 bases between them. The V gene's germline CDR1 is LNHDA and CDR2 SQIVND (reference sequence). This CDR3 spans 14 amino acids. DNA of the CDR3: TGTGCCAGTACTTTGGGACACCCGAACACTGAAGCTTTCTTT. It translates to CASTLGHPNTEAFF.

This chain uses TRBV6-2 or TRBV6-3 with TRBJ1-2, with a tentative D call TRBD1 (6 bases). The germline CDR1 and CDR2 sequences are MNHEY and SVGEGT. Trimming took 6 bases from V and 4 from J, leaving 15 bases between them. This CDR3 is 14 amino acids long. The CDR3 spells CASRQRTVRYGYTF. CDR3 nucleotides: TGTGCCAGCAGACAACGGACAGTCCGCTATGGCTACACCTTC.

Remarks on this clonotype: Since no conserved phenylalanine or tryptophan closes the CDR3, a read error is the likely cause. CDR3 sequence: CASSPGHNTEAFL. The DNA of the CDR3 is TGTGCCAGCAGTCCGGGACACAACACTGAAGCTTTCCTT. This rearrangement joins TRBV27 to TRBJ1-1; D perhaps matches TRBD1 (6 bases). The V and J ends lost 5 bases and 2 bases respectively, with 9 bases between them. This CDR3 spans 13 amino acids. Germline V gene lookup returns CDR1 MNHEY and CDR2 SMNVEV (reference sequence).